Listed here are 6 T cell receptor beta chains from one sample, sequenced in a study of blood T cell repertoires in COVID-19 (TCRdb year 2020). The library was produced with the immunoSEQ multiplex PCR assay. Drawn from immuneACCESS, this table holds only the in-frame rearrangements with V and J called that TCRdb kept. Clones are partly lost; checked studies trace under half to an unresolved V gene and leave the rest unexplained. The sample table holds roughly 290,000 clones, of which 85% to 90% were seen once. The ten most abundant clones make up under 0.95% of the sample. The material sequenced was peripheral blood. The receptors were sampled from a man in his thirties or forties with acute or convalescent COVID-19.

The V gene is TRBV30, the J gene TRBJ2-7; 7 positions agree with TRBD1. The germline V gene has CDR1 GTSNPN and CDR2 SVGIG (reference sequence). The CDR3 sequence is 14 residues long. V trimming: 8 bases; J trimming: 3 bases; junction bases outside the gene matches: 13. The CDR3 DNA follows: TGTGCCCTAATCCCTAGCCCAGGGGGCTACGAGCAGTACTTC. This translates into CALIPSPGGYEQYF.

V usage is TRBV19 and J usage is TRBJ1-1; no firm D call. CDR1 and CDR2 (germline): LNHDA, SQIVND (reference sequence). Trimming removed 5 bases at V and 1 base at J, with 5 bases between. This CDR3 is built from 12 residues. CDR3 amino acids: CASSYGNTEAFF. CDR3 DNA sequence: TGTGCCAGTAGTTACGGGAACACTGAAGCTTTCTTT. The full variable domain, completed using reference TRBV19 and TRBJ1-1, is DGGITQSPKYLFRKEGQNVTLSCEQNLNHDAMYWYRQDPGQGLRLIYYSQIVNDFQKGDIAEGYSVSREKKESFPLTVTSAQKNPTAFYLCASSYGNTEAFFGQGTRLTVV.

As regards this clone: A read error may account for a junction end that differs from germline. This sequence joins TRBV15 and TRBJ2-7, with a weak D call TRBD1 (6 bases). This CDR3 spans 16 amino acids. CDR1 is LNHNV, CDR2 YYDKDF, per germline (reference sequence). CDR3 DNA: TGTGCCACCAACAGAAGCCTCGGGACAATCTCCTACGAGCAGTACTTC. Protein: CATNRSLGTISYEQYF.

This chain uses TRBV3-1 (or the pseudogene TRBV3-2) with TRBJ2-5; D may be TRBD1 (5 bases). Germline values: CDR1 LGHDT, CDR2 YNNKEL (reference sequence). CDR3 size: 14 residues. Trimming removed 1 base from V and 5 bases from J, with 11 bases in between. The CDR3 protein is CASSQGGRAETQYF. CDR3 DNA sequence: TGTGCCAGCAGCCAAGGTGGCAGGGCTGAGACCCAGTACTTC.

CDR3 nucleotide sequence: TGTGCCAGCAGCCCCGCGAGCTCCTATAATTCACCCCTCCACTTT. It is translated as CASSPASSYNSPLHF. This chain links TRBV7-2 with TRBJ1-6; D gene uncertain. Germline values: CDR1 SGHTA, CDR2 FQGNSA. The V and J ends lost 5 bases and 0 bases respectively, with 8 bases between them. This CDR3 is built from 15 residues. Supplemented by reference TRBV7-2 and TRBJ1-6, the full variable domain reads GAGVSQSPSNKVTEKGKDVELRCDPISGHTALYWYRQSLGQGLEFLIYFQGNSAPDKSGLPSDRFSAERTGGSVSTLTIQRTQQEDSAVYLCASSPASSYNSPLHFGNGTRLTVT.

V usage is TRBV19 and J usage is TRBJ1-5; a possible D gene is TRBD1 (6 bases). The germline V and J ends were trimmed by 5 bases and 0 bases, with 14 bases remaining between them. Germline V CDR1 and CDR2: LNHDA, SQIVND (reference sequence). The CDR3 totals 16 residues. The CDR3: CASSSGGTLSNQPQHF. For the CDR3, the DNA is TGTGCCAGTAGTTCCGGGGGGACACTTAGCAATCAGCCCCAGCATTTT.